The 32 T cell receptor beta chains reported below all come from one sample, sequenced in a study of patients and donors after allogeneic stem cell transplantation. A single record per CDR3 protein comes from TCRdb applying MiXCR to the RT-PCR reads. The sample has about 110,000 distinct CDR3 sequences, over 30% seen once; the top ten hold around 25%. Sequences were obtained from blood, either unsorted or a sorted T cell fraction (not recorded which). The receptors shown here come from a human donor who was either an allogeneic HSCT recipient or a stem cell or donor lymphocyte infusion donor (not recorded which). It is not recorded whose cells these are; they may come from a transplant donor.

This clonotype has just a few counts. The gene calls are TRBV15 and TRBJ1-3; D not resolved. This CDR3 is 17 amino acids long. Germline CDR1 is LNHNV and CDR2 is YYDKDF (reference sequence). Trimming left V 0 bases short and J 0 bases short, with 12 bases between. Written as DNA, the CDR3 is TGTGCCACCAGCAGAGATAGGTTAACAAACTCTGGAAACACCATATATTTT. This translates into CATSRDRLTNSGNTIYF.

The chain uses TRBV7-2 and TRBJ1-2; 9 nucleotides align to TRBD1. CDR1 and CDR2 from the germline V gene are SGHTA and FQGNSA. The length of the CDR3 is 15 residues. V gave up 0 bases and J gave up 1 base; unmatched junction bases: 0. In DNA form, the CDR3 reads TGTGCCAGCAGCTTAGCGGGACAGGGTAACTATGGCTACACCTTC. It is translated as CASSLAGQGNYGYTF.

V and J are TRBV7-2 and TRBJ1-2; D gene unclear. This CDR3 region has 15 residues. Trimming took off 3 bases at V and 0 bases at J, with 11 bases between the two ends. The V gene's germline CDR1 is SGHTA and CDR2 FQGNSA. As DNA, the CDR3 is TGTGCCAGCAGCTTCCCCGGCCCAGCTAACTATGGCTACACCTTC. Residues: CASSFPGPANYGYTF.

This clonotype occurred a few times. V gene TRBV4-1 combines with J gene TRBJ1-5; D is unresolved. This CDR3 region has 15 residues. Trimming took off 1 base at V and 8 bases at J, with 15 bases between the two ends. The germline CDR1 and CDR2 sequences are MGHRA and YSYEKL. DNA of the CDR3: TGCGCCAGCAGCCAAGGGCAGGCCCCAAGTGAGCCCCAGCATTTT. Translated: CASSQGQAPSEPQHF.

The chain uses TRBV20-1 and TRBJ2-7, with D perhaps matching TRBD2 (6 bases). This CDR3 has 16 residues. In germline, CDR1 is DFQATT, CDR2 SNEGSKA (reference sequence). V lost 6 bases and J 0 bases, leaving 21 bases between the germline ends. The CDR3 here is CSAPPRQGGNSYEQYF. CDR3 in DNA: TGCAGTGCACCCCCCCGACAAGGAGGGAACTCCTACGAGCAGTACTTC.

The chain employs TRBV7-2 and TRBJ1-1; D unresolved. The length of the CDR3 is 14 residues. Per the germline V gene, CDR1 is SGHTA and CDR2 is FQGNSA. Trimming pared 5 bases from V and 2 bases from J, leaving 12 bases between. CDR3 nucleotide sequence: TGTGCCAGCAGCGACGGGGTGGCCAACACTGAAGCTTTCTTT. Its protein is CASSDGVANTEAFF.

This clonotype was seen only a few times. This chain links TRBV29-1 with TRBJ2-7, with D uncertain. V shed 6 bases and J shed 5 bases, with 11 bases lying between them. Germline values: CDR1 SQVTM, CDR2 ANQGSEA. The CDR3 extends over 11 amino acids. CDR3 nucleotides: TGCAGCGTGGTCGTATGGAACGAGCAGTACTTC. Translating it yields CSVVVWNEQYF.

CDR3 residues: CASSPAWTSAFTDTQYF. As DNA, the CDR3 is TGTGCCAGCAGTCCAGCCTGGACTAGCGCTTTCACAGATACGCAGTATTTT. The rearrangement links TRBV6-5 to TRBJ2-3, with 9 positions matching TRBD2. Germline CDR1 reads MNHEY; CDR2 reads SVGAGI. Germline trimming cut 5 bases from V and 2 bases from J; bases unmatched to any gene: 11. The CDR3 totals 17 residues.

The chain joins TRBV25-1 to TRBJ1-1; unclear D gene. Germline assignment: CDR1 MGHDK and CDR2 SYGVNS. V lost 6 bases, J lost 4 bases, and 12 bases lay in between. The CDR3 has 13 residues. The CDR3 here is CASSLPLSTEAFF. The CDR3 DNA sequence: TGTGCCAGCAGCCTCCCTCTAAGCACTGAAGCTTTCTTT.

The chain recombines TRBV4-3 with TRBJ2-3; 10 bases are a match to TRBD2. Trimming cost V 1 base and J 3 bases; bases outside gene matches: 1. Germline values: CDR1 LGHNA, CDR2 YSLEER. The CDR3 covers 15 residues. CDR3 sequence reads: CASSQVLAGTDTQYF. As DNA, the CDR3 is TGCGCCAGCAGCCAAGTACTAGCGGGAACAGATACGCAGTATTTT.

This clonotype was recorded a few times. The chain links TRBV10-3 to TRBJ1-5; D gene unclear. V dropped 8 bases and J dropped 5 bases, with 13 bases sitting between them. This CDR3 is 13 amino acids long. From germline, CDR1 is ENHRY and CDR2 SYGVKD. CDR3 residues: CAISLRADQPQHF. The CDR3 region has the DNA TGTGCCATCTCCCTTAGGGCCGATCAGCCCCAGCATTTT.

This clonotype was counted between two and nine times. V usage is TRBV5-5 and J usage is TRBJ2-3, with TRBD2 matching 8 bases. The junction had 9 bases not matched to a gene; V was cut back by 4 bases and J by 5 bases. Per germline, CDR1 SGHKS and CDR2 YYEKEE (reference sequence). The CDR3 loop spans 15 amino acids. The CDR3 loop reads CASSPWTSFQDTQYF. The DNA of the CDR3 is TGTGCCAGCAGCCCTTGGACTAGCTTCCAAGATACGCAGTATTTT.

V is TRBV10-3 and J is TRBJ1-5, with a possible D match to TRBD1 (5 bases). V lost 8 bases and J lost 2, with 13 bases in between. CDR1 is ENHRY, CDR2 SYGVKD, per germline. This CDR3 contains 14 residues. The CDR3 sequence is CAIAPQGGNQPQHF. The CDR3 region has the DNA TGTGCCATCGCCCCGCAAGGGGGCAATCAGCCCCAGCATTTT.

This chain links TRBV5-1 with TRBJ2-1; the D gene could be TRBD1 or TRBD2 (5 bases each). Germline CDR1 SGHRS, CDR2 YFSETQ. The V gene lost 4 bases and the J gene lost 5 bases, with 13 bases spanning the gap. This CDR3 is built from 14 residues. The CDR3 nucleotides read TGCGCCAGCAGCCTGACCGGGGCGAACAATGAGCAGTTCTTC. Translation: CASSLTGANNEQFF.

This chain uses TRBV24-1 with TRBJ2-3; tentative D call: TRBD1 (5 bases). The CDR3 has 13 residues. The germline CDR1 and CDR2 sequences are KGHDR and SFDVKD. Between the trimmed V and J ends, which lost 3 bases and 4 bases, there was a span of 7 bases. The CDR3 bases are TGTGCCACCAGTGATGGGGCGCCAGATACGCAGTATTTT. Encoded protein: CATSDGAPDTQYF.

V and J are TRBV10-3 and TRBJ2-5; 7 positions match TRBD2. The CDR3 runs to 15 residues. J gave up 7 bases and V 3 bases, and 11 bases lay outside the gene matches. Germline V gives CDR1 ENHRY, CDR2 SYGVKD. This CDR3 reads CAISERSAWGGTQYF. The CDR3 DNA reads TGTGCCATCAGTGAAAGGTCGGCTTGGGGGGGGACCCAGTACTTC.

This clonotype was observed a handful of times. The chain joins TRBV2 to TRBJ1-5; D ambiguous. Germline V CDR1 and CDR2: SNHLY, FYNNEI. This CDR3 is built from 13 residues. The V and J ends lost 5 bases and 4 bases respectively, with 9 bases between them. The CDR3 sequence: CASSYTINQPQHF. In DNA, the CDR3 is TGTGCCAGCAGTTACACGATTAATCAGCCCCAGCATTTT.

The V gene is TRBV6-1, the J gene TRBJ2-7; 13 nucleotides match TRBD2. The CDR3 is 14 amino acids. J gave up 6 bases and V 4 bases, and 3 bases lay outside the gene matches. From germline, CDR1 is MNHNS and CDR2 SASEGT. The CDR3 nucleotides are TGTGCCAGCAGTGGTGGGACTAGCGGGATCGAGCAGTACTTC. Its translation: CASSGGTSGIEQYF.

This clonotype was observed many times. The chain has TRBV20-1 and TRBJ1-3; D uncertain. From germline, CDR1 is DFQATT and CDR2 SNEGSKA (reference sequence). Trimming shortened V by 0 bases and J by 0 bases, and 3 bases separated the two germline ends. CDR3 size: 13 residues. The CDR3, as DNA: TGCAGTGCTAGAGAGGTCTCTGGAAACACCATATATTTT. It yields the protein CSAREVSGNTIYF.

A word on this clonotype: The conserved phenylalanine or tryptophan normally closing the CDR3 is absent here, so this likely arose from a read error. The chain is built from TRBV20-1 and TRBJ1-1, with D maybe TRBD1 (6 bases). Trimming removed 6 bases from V and 2 bases from J, with 13 bases in between. CDR1 and CDR2 (germline): DFQATT, SNEGSKA (reference sequence). The CDR3 is 13 amino acids. Here the CDR3 reads CSAAGQINTEAFL. The CDR3 nucleotides read TGCAGTGCAGCCGGACAGATTAACACTGAAGCTTTCTTA.

The chain recombines TRBV9 with TRBJ2-2; 8 nucleotides match TRBD1. J was trimmed by 7 bases and V by 3 bases; bases with no gene match: 5. CDR3 length: 14 amino acids. Germline assignment: CDR1 SGDLS and CDR2 YYNGEE. As DNA, the CDR3 is TGTGCCAGCAGCGCAGGCAGGGGGCGCGGGGAGCTGTTTTTT. Translated, it gives CASSAGRGRGELFF.

A few counts support this clonotype. The CDR3 DNA reads as TGTGCCTGGATCTTCCCGGGACTAGCGTCAAGCTCCTACAATGAGCAGTTCTTC. As protein: CAWIFPGLASSSYNEQFF. The chain carries TRBV30 and TRBJ2-1, with 10 bases that match TRBD2. Germline-derived CDR1 and CDR2 are GTSNPN and SVGIG (reference sequence). The V and J ends lost 4 bases and 0 bases, in that order; junction bases with no gene match: 12. This CDR3 has 18 residues.

This clonotype occurred a few times. The rearrangement links TRBV9 to TRBJ1-5; a possible D gene is TRBD1 (5 bases). Germline V gene lookup returns CDR1 SGDLS and CDR2 YYNGEE. This CDR3 contains 15 residues. Trimming took off 4 bases at V and 0 bases at J, with 11 bases between the two ends. The CDR3 coding sequence is TGTGCCAGCAGCCCCGGGGCCCATAGCAATCAGCCCCAGCATTTT. As protein: CASSPGAHSNQPQHF.

The chain recombines TRBV4-3 with TRBJ2-1; no definite D call. From germline, CDR1 is LGHNA and CDR2 YSLEER. The CDR3 consists of 15 residues. Trimming took off 0 bases at V and 6 bases at J, with 12 bases between the two ends. CDR3: CASSQDFTSANEQFF. In nucleotides, the CDR3 is TGCGCCAGCAGCCAAGACTTCACAAGCGCCAATGAGCAGTTCTTC.

This clonotype was counted only a few times. The chain uses TRBV15 and TRBJ2-2, with TRBD1 identical over 8 bases. Trimming cost V 3 bases and J 5 bases; bases outside gene matches: 8. The CDR3 is 16 residues long. CDR1 is LNHNV, CDR2 YYDKDF, per germline (reference sequence). This CDR3 reads CATSSTRGRGTGELFF. For the CDR3, the DNA is TGTGCCACCAGCAGTACCAGGGGGCGCGGTACCGGGGAGCTGTTTTTT.

This clonotype was seen a handful of times. This chain joins TRBV24-1 and TRBJ2-3; 10 nucleotides match TRBD2. Per the germline V gene, CDR1 is KGHDR and CDR2 is SFDVKD. CDR3 size: 16 residues. V lost 0 bases, J lost 5 bases, and 4 bases stayed unmatched. CDR3 region: CATSDLASGSKDTQYF. The DNA of the CDR3 is TGTGCCACCAGTGATTTGGCTAGCGGGAGTAAAGATACGCAGTATTTT.

The chain couples TRBV6-5 to TRBJ1-2; no definite D call. This CDR3 is built from 12 residues. V was pared by 8 bases and J by 4 bases, with 11 bases between. Per germline, CDR1 MNHEY and CDR2 SVGAGI. The CDR3 DNA reads TGTGCCAGCCGCCTCCGGGGCTATGGCTACACCTTC. The encoded protein is CASRLRGYGYTF.

This rearrangement joins TRBV3-1 to TRBJ2-7; no definite D call. The CDR3 contains 11 residues. CDR1 LGHDT and CDR2 YNNKEL come from the germline V gene (reference sequence). Trimming pared 0 bases from V and 7 bases from J, leaving 4 bases between. CDR3 region: CASSQEGEQYF. For the CDR3, the DNA is TGTGCCAGCAGCCAAGAGGGGGAGCAGTACTTC.

The chain uses TRBV7-9 and TRBJ1-1; D is possibly TRBD1 (5 bases). Trimming pared 7 bases from V and 2 bases from J, leaving 14 bases between. The CDR3 has 14 amino acids. Germline V gene sequence: CDR1 SEHNR, CDR2 FQNEAQ (reference sequence). CDR3 in DNA: TGTGCCAGCAATTGGGCCAGGGATAACACTGAAGCTTTCTTT. It yields the protein CASNWARDNTEAFF.

This chain links TRBV20-1 with TRBJ2-7; no reliable D call. Trimming took off 5 bases at V and 3 bases at J, with 8 bases between the two ends. The CDR3 length is 11 residues. From germline, CDR1 is DFQATT and CDR2 SNEGSKA (reference sequence). CDR3 sequence (DNA): TGCAGTGCTGGGGTTGACTACGAGCAGTACTTC. Its translation: CSAGVDYEQYF.

V usage is TRBV6-5 and J usage is TRBJ2-1, with TRBD2 matching over 12 bases. From germline, CDR1 is MNHEY and CDR2 SVGAGI. V shed 2 bases, J shed 11 bases, and the junction held 7 bases outside the gene matches. The CDR3 covers 15 residues. The CDR3 loop is CASSYLAGGPRKQFF. CDR3 bases: TGTGCCAGCAGTTACCTAGCGGGAGGGCCTAGGAAGCAGTTCTTC.

The chain joins TRBV20-1 to TRBJ1-4; tentative D call: TRBD1 (5 bases). The CDR3 is made up of 15 amino acids. Germline-derived CDR1 and CDR2 are DFQATT and SNEGSKA (reference sequence). V lost 0 bases, J lost 4 bases, and 12 bases lay in between. CDR3 amino acids: CSARDGGGGNEKLFF. CDR3 coding DNA: TGCAGTGCTAGAGATGGGGGGGGTGGTAATGAAAAACTGTTTTTT.